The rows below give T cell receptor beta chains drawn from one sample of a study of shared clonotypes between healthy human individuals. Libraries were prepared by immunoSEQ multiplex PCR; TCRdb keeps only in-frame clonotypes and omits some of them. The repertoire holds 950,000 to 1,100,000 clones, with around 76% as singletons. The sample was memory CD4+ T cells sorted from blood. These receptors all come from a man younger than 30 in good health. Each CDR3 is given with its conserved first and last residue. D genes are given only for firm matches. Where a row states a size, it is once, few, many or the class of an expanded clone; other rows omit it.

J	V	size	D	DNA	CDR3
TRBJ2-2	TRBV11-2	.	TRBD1	TGTGCCAGCAGCTTCCAGACAGGGGCCAACACCGGGGAGCTGTTTTTT	CASSFQTGANTGELFF
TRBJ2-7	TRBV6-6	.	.	TGTGCCAGCAGTTACCAGTTGCCCACCTACGAGCAGTACTTC	CASSYQLPTYEQYF
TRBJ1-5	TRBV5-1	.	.	TGCGCCAGCAGCTTGGGGGGCGGGAATCAGCCCCAGCATTTT	CASSLGGGNQPQHF
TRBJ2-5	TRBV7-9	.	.	TGTGCCAGCAGCCTCATTACAGGGTTCCAAGAGACCCAGTACTTC	CASSLITGFQETQYF
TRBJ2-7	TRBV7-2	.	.	TGTGCCAGCAGCTCAGGCGGCAGTGGGTGGCCCTACGAGCAGTACTTC	CASSSGGSGWPYEQYF
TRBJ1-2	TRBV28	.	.	TGTGCCAGCAGTTCGCCCGTCGGGGGGGGAACGGCCTATGGCTACACCTTC	CASSSPVGGGTAYGYTF
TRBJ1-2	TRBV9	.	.	TGTGCCAGCAGCGCTTCCGGGACATCGCAACGCTACACCTTC	CASSASGTSQRYTF
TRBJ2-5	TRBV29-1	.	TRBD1	TGCAGCGTTGAAGACAGGGGGCAGGAGACCCAGTACTTC	CSVEDRGQETQYF
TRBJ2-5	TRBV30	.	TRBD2	TGTGCCTGGAGCGCTAGCGGGGAAAAGACCCAGTACTTC	CAWSASGEKTQYF
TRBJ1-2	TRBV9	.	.	TGTGCCAGCAGCATCCGGGACATCTCCGGCTACACCTTC	CASSIRDISGYTF
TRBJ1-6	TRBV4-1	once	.	TGCGCCAGCAGCCAAGTTAAAACCGTTAATTCACCCCTCCACTTT	CASSQVKTVNSPLHF
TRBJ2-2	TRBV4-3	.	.	TGCGCCAGCAGCCGGGGGGGGCCAGGAGGCGCGAACACCGGGGAGCTGTTTTTT	CASSRGGPGGANTGELFF
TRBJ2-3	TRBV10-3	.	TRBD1	TGTGCCGCACGACAGGGCGGAGATACGCAGTATTTT	CAARQGGDTQYF
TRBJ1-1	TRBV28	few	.	TGTGCCAGCATCGGCGGGAGGGAAGGAGCTTTCTTT	CASIGGREGAFF
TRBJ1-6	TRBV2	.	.	TGTGCCAGCACTCCGGGAACTTATAATTCACCCCTCCACTTT	CASTPGTYNSPLHF
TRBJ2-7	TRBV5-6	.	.	TGTGCCAGCAGCCAAGGGGTAACCGAATCCTACGAGCAGTACTTC	CASSQGVTESYEQYF
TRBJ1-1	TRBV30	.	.	TGTGCCTGGAGTAATCCAAACACTGAAGCTTTCTTT	CAWSNPNTEAFF
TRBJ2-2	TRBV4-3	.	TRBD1	TGCGCCAGCAGCCCAAGAGAGGGGGCTCTGGGCACCGGGGAGCTGTTTTTT	CASSPREGALGTGELFF
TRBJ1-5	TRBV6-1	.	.	TGTGCCAGCAGTCTTGGACAGCCCCAGCATTTT	CASSLGQPQHF
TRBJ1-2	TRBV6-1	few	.	TGTGCCAGCAAAAGAGGGGGATCCTATGGCTACACCTTC	CASKRGGSYGYTF
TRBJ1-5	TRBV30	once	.	TGTGCCTGGAGTGTACGAGGGGATCAGCCCCAGCATTTT	CAWSVRGDQPQHF
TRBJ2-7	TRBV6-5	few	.	TGTGCCAGCAGTTCTGGGGCGTACGAGCAGTACTTC	CASSSGAYEQYF
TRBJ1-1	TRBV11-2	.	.	TGTGCCAGCAGCTTATATCGGGCCACTGAAGCTTTCTTT	CASSLYRATEAFF
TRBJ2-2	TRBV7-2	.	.	TGTGCCAGCAGCTTTCGGGGCACCGGGGAGCTGTTTTTT	CASSFRGTGELFF
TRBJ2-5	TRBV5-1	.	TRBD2	TGCGCCAGCAGCCGGAGCGGGAGGGCCGGTCTAGAGACCCAGTACTTC	CASSRSGRAGLETQYF
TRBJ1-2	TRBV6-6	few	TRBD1	TGTGCCAGCAGTTTGGACAGGGTGGGAGTTGGCTACACCTTC	CASSLDRVGVGYTF
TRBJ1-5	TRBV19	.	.	TGTGCCAGTAACCCGGTCGGTAGCAATCAGCCCCAGCATTTT	CASNPVGSNQPQHF
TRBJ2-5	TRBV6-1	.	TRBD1	TGTGCCAGCAGAACCTCCGGGACAGGCGAGCTGTACTTC	CASRTSGTGELYF
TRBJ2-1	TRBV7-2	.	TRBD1	TGTGCCAGCAGAGGAAGGGACAGGGCCTACAATGAGCAGTTCTTC	CASRGRDRAYNEQFF
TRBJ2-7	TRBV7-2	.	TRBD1	TGTGCCAGCAGCTTAGACGGGACAGGGGACGAGCAGTACTTC	CASSLDGTGDEQYF
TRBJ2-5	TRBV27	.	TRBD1	TGTGCCAGCAGTTTACCGGGACAGGGAGAAGAGACCCAGTACTTC	CASSLPGQGEETQYF
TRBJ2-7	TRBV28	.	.	TGTGCCAGCCGGGGGCCCCTCGGCTCCTACGAGCAGTACTTC	CASRGPLGSYEQYF
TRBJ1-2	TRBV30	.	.	TGTGCCTGGAGACAGGACAACTATGGCTACACCTTC	CAWRQDNYGYTF
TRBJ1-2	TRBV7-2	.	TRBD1	TGTGCCAGCAGCGTCCAGGGGGGACGAGGGGGCTACACCTTC	CASSVQGGRGGYTF
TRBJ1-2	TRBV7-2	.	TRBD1	TGTGCCAGCAGTTTTCCGGGACAGGGATCGGGATTCTATGGCTACACCTTC	CASSFPGQGSGFYGYTF
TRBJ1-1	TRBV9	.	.	TGTGCCAGCAGCGTAGCAGCAAACACTGAAGCTTTCTTT	CASSVAANTEAFF
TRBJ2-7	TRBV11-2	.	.	TGTGCCAGCAGCCCTGGAAGGACCCTGGAGCAGTACTTC	CASSPGRTLEQYF
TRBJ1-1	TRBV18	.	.	TGTGCCAGCTCCCTCGAGGGAGTGTTGAACACTGAAGCTTTCTTT	CASSLEGVLNTEAFF
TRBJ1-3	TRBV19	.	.	TGTGCCAGTAAGGACACAGATCCACCTGGAAACACCATATATTTT	CASKDTDPPGNTIYF
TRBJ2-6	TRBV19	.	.	TGTGCCAGTAGTCGACAGGTCTCTGGGGCCAACGTCCTGACTTTC	CASSRQVSGANVLTF
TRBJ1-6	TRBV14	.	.	TGTGCCAGCAGCCAAGTGGGTCAAGTAGCACCCCTCCACTTT	CASSQVGQVAPLHF
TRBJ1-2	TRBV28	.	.	TGTGCCAGCAGCACAGGGAGCCCTAACTATGGCTACACCTTC	CASSTGSPNYGYTF
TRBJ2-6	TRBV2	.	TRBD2	TGTGCCAGCAGTGAACGGGCGGGAGCAGGGGCCAACGTCCTGACTTTC	CASSERAGAGANVLTF
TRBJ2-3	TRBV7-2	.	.	TGTGCCAGCAGCTTAGGAGGAGCAAGGTCAGATACGCAGTATTTT	CASSLGGARSDTQYF
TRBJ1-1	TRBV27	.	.	TGTGCCAGCAGTTTTAGGAGGGAGAACACTGAAGCTTTCTTT	CASSFRRENTEAFF
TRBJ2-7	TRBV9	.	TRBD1	TGTGCCAGCAGCCCGACCTCCGACAGGGGGAGAAATGCGCAGTACTTC	CASSPTSDRGRNAQYF
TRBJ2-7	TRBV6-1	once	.	TGTGCCAGCAGTGGAGACAGAAGCGAGCAGTACTTC	CASSGDRSEQYF
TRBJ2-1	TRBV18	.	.	TGTGCCAGCTCTCCATCGACAGGCAGCTCCTACAATGAGCAGTTCTTC	CASSPSTGSSYNEQFF
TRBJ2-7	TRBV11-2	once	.	TGTGCCAGCAGCTTAGTATCGGGGACCGAGCAGTACTTC	CASSLVSGTEQYF
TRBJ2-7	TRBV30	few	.	TGTGCCTGGAGTCGAGGCTACCTCTACGAGCAGTACTTC	CAWSRGYLYEQYF
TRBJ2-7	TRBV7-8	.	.	TGTGCCAGCAGCTTCCCCAGCTCTGGGACGTGGCGAAGCTCCTACGAGCAGTACTTC	CASSFPSSGTWRSSYEQYF
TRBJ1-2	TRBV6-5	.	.	TGTGCCAGCAGTCGCTCCGCAGGGGTCTATGGCTACACCTTC	CASSRSAGVYGYTF
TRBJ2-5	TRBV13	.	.	TGTGCCAGCAGCTTCAGGGACGGATACCAAGAGACCCAGTACTTC	CASSFRDGYQETQYF